The 26 T cell receptor beta chains reported below all come from one sample, sequenced in a study of blood T cell repertoires in COVID-19. TCRdb keeps only in-frame clones here, not all; method: immunoSEQ multiplex PCR. The profile shows around 300,000 clones, about 85% of them singletons. Sequencing was carried out using peripheral blood. These receptors originate from a human donor in a cohort sampled during active COVID-19.

About this clone itself: Other DNA sequences in the sample encode the same CDR3. The chain recombines TRBV6-5 with TRBJ2-3, with 10 bases identical to TRBD1. This CDR3 spans 15 amino acids. J was trimmed by 4 bases and V by 6 bases; bases with no gene match: 7. In germline, CDR1 is MNHEY, CDR2 SVGAGI. DNA of the CDR3: TGTGCCAGCAGACGACAGGGGGCGGGGGCAGATACGCAGTATTTT. Protein product: CASRRQGAGADTQYF.

CDR3 in DNA: TGTGCCAGCAGCATCAAGCTTGGGGTCGGGAGGATGGAGACCCAGTACTTC. Protein: CASSIKLGVGRMETQYF. The V gene is TRBV7-8, the J gene TRBJ2-5; TRBD2 matches 7 bases. This CDR3 spans 17 amino acids. Looked up from germline, CDR1 is SGHVS and CDR2 is FQNEAQ. The junction had 17 bases not matched to a gene; V was cut back by 5 bases and J by 5 bases.

With respect to this clone: Within the sample, other DNA sequences also encode this same CDR3. CDR3 in DNA: TGTGCCAGTAGTCGACTAGCGGCTAGCTCCTACGAGCAGTACTTC. Amino acid sequence: CASSRLAASSYEQYF. This sequence joins TRBV19 and TRBJ2-7; TRBD2 agrees at 9 bases. The CDR3 contains 15 residues. In germline, CDR1 is LNHDA, CDR2 SQIVND (reference sequence). V gave up 5 bases and J gave up 0 bases; unmatched junction bases: 5. Filled out from reference TRBV19 and TRBJ2-7, the complete variable domain reads DGGITQSPKYLFRKEGQNVTLSCEQNLNHDAMYWYRQDPGQGLRLIYYSQIVNDFQKGDIAEGYSVSREKKESFPLTVTSAQKNPTAFYLCASSRLAASSYEQYFGPGTRLTVT.

This chain uses TRBV28 with TRBJ2-3; 9 bases agree with TRBD2. CDR1 is MDHEN, CDR2 SYDVKM, per germline. Losses at the gene ends were 5 bases for V and 0 bases for J; bases not matched to a gene: 9. The CDR3 has 17 amino acids. The CDR3 reads CASSLGTSYPSTDTQYF. The CDR3 region has the DNA TGTGCCAGCAGTCTCGGGACTAGCTACCCAAGCACAGATACGCAGTATTTT.

The table lists this clone with a few counts. The rearrangement joins TRBV3-1 (or the pseudogene TRBV3-2) to TRBJ2-6; 7 nucleotides agree with TRBD2. With V trimmed by 7 bases and J by 0 bases, 9 bases remained unmatched. CDR3 length equals 17 residues. Germline V gene sequence: CDR1 LGHDT, CDR2 YNNKEL (reference sequence). CDR3 protein: CASTASGFHSGANVLTF. The CDR3 DNA follows: TGTGCCAGCACCGCTAGCGGTTTCCACTCTGGGGCCAACGTCCTGACTTTC.

The V call is TRBV7-2, the J call TRBJ1-6, with D possibly being TRBD1 (5 bases). CDR1 is SGHTA, CDR2 FQGNSA, per germline. Trimming took 3 bases from V and 7 from J, leaving 16 bases between them. The CDR3 totals 16 residues. CDR3 protein: CASSLSAGQVNSPLHF. The CDR3 DNA follows: TGTGCCAGCAGCTTGTCAGCAGGGCAGGTCAATTCACCCCTCCACTTT. Full variable domain (missing parts from reference TRBV7-2 and TRBJ1-6): GAGVSQSPSNKVTEKGKDVELRCDPISGHTALYWYRQSLGQGLEFLIYFQGNSAPDKSGLPSDRFSAERTGGSVSTLTIQRTQQEDSAVYLCASSLSAGQVNSPLHFGNGTRLTVT.

This clone was recorded once. This chain joins TRBV24-1 and TRBJ2-3, with D perhaps TRBD2 (6 bases). Trimming removed 3 bases from V and 1 base from J, with 19 bases in between. The CDR3 is made up of 18 amino acids. Germline CDR1 KGHDR, CDR2 SFDVKD. This CDR3 reads CATSDLGRAGTGTDTQYF. In DNA, the CDR3 is TGTGCCACCAGTGATCTGGGTAGGGCGGGGACGGGCACAGATACGCAGTATTTT.

The CDR3 nucleotides are TGTGCCAGCAGGCCCAGGGGTTTCAGCTCCTACAATGAGCAGTTCTTC. Protein product: CASRPRGFSSYNEQFF. The rearrangement uses TRBV28 and TRBJ2-1; the D gene is possibly TRBD1 (6 bases). The CDR3 covers 16 residues. Germline loops: CDR1 MDHEN, CDR2 SYDVKM. V was cut by 6 bases and J by 0 bases, with 15 bases left in between.

The chain combines TRBV7-2 with TRBJ2-1; 9 bases map to TRBD1. In germline, CDR1 is SGHTA, CDR2 FQGNSA. V shed 2 bases, J shed 5 bases, and the junction held 4 bases outside the gene matches. The CDR3 runs to 15 residues. The chain's CDR3 is CASSLMGQGNNEQFF. In nucleotides, the CDR3 is TGTGCCAGCAGCTTAATGGGACAGGGCAACAATGAGCAGTTCTTC.

The chain links TRBV24-1 to TRBJ2-1; D is possibly TRBD1 (6 bases). Per germline, CDR1 KGHDR and CDR2 SFDVKD. This CDR3 region has 17 residues. With 2 bases removed from V and 5 bases from J, the gap between germline ends came to 18 bases. In DNA form, the CDR3 reads TGTGCCACCAGTGATTCAACCAGGGGCCTCCGAAACAATGAGCAGTTCTTC. Its translation: CATSDSTRGLRNNEQFF.

This chain connects TRBV19 to TRBJ2-7; 10 positions agree with TRBD2. V shed 5 bases, J shed 0 bases, and the junction held 4 bases outside the gene matches. Germline V gene data show CDR1 as LNHDA and CDR2 as SQIVND (reference sequence). The CDR3 contains 15 residues. Here the CDR3 reads CASSLAGVLSYEQYF. The DNA of the CDR3 is TGTGCCAGTAGTCTAGCGGGAGTGCTCTCCTACGAGCAGTACTTC.

V and J are TRBV7-2 and TRBJ2-1; D unresolved. Trimming removed 2 bases at V and 4 bases at J, with 15 bases between. The CDR3 runs to 16 residues. The V gene's germline CDR1 is SGHTA and CDR2 FQGNSA. The DNA for the CDR3 is TGTGCCAGCAGCTTAAGTCAGCCGAGAGGATACAATGAGCAGTTCTTC. This encodes CASSLSQPRGYNEQFF.

The chain has TRBV11-2 and TRBJ1-6; D remains unclear. V lost 5 bases and J 10 bases, leaving 18 bases between the germline ends. This CDR3 is built from 15 residues. Germline CDR1 SGHAT, CDR2 FQNNGV. DNA of the CDR3: TGTGCCAGCAGCCCTACCGTCTGGCCGAGGTCACCCCTCCACTTT. It specifies CASSPTVWPRSPLHF.

The V and J genes are TRBV3-1 (or the pseudogene TRBV3-2) and TRBJ1-1; D not resolved. Trimming stripped 1 base from V and 7 bases from J, with 10 bases between. The germline CDR1 and CDR2 sequences are LGHDT and YNNKEL (reference sequence). The length of the CDR3 is 13 residues. The CDR3 loop reads CASSQGQAIEAFF. The CDR3 coding sequence is TGTGCCAGCAGCCAAGGCCAGGCCATTGAAGCTTTCTTT.

This clone was counted ten times or more. V gene TRBV29-1 combines with J gene TRBJ2-1, with 8 positions matching TRBD2. This CDR3 spans 10 amino acids. CDR1 and CDR2 from the germline V gene are SQVTM and ANQGSEA. J gave up 12 bases and V 5 bases, and 3 bases lay outside the gene matches. The CDR3 nucleotides are TGCAGCGTTACAAGCGGGAGGCAGTTCTTC. Its translation is CSVTSGRQFF.

This clone has a handful of counts. The chain couples TRBV9 to TRBJ2-2, with TRBD1 identical over 9 bases. The CDR3 has 15 amino acids. V was clipped by 4 bases and J by 4 bases; unmatched bases: 5. The germline CDR1 and CDR2 sequences are SGDLS and YYNGEE. As DNA, the CDR3 is TGTGCCAGCAGCTTTAGGGGACAGGGCACCGGGGAGCTGTTTTTT. This codes for CASSFRGQGTGELFF.

The J gene is TRBJ2-3, the V gene TRBV9; D might be TRBD2 (5 bases). Germline lookup yields CDR1 SGDLS and CDR2 YYNGEE. This CDR3 contains 17 residues. V dropped 7 bases and J dropped 0 bases, with 21 bases sitting between them. The CDR3 is CASSRGLSMKSTDTQYF. The CDR3 coding sequence is TGTGCCAGCTCCCGAGGGCTTAGCATGAAGAGCACAGATACGCAGTATTTT.

This chain links TRBV19 with TRBJ2-3; D may be TRBD2 (6 bases). Trimming pared 7 bases from V and 2 bases from J, leaving 16 bases between. The CDR3 sequence is 15 residues long. The V gene's germline CDR1 is LNHDA and CDR2 SQIVND (reference sequence). The CDR3 region has the DNA TGTGCCAGTACAGGCGGGGTCCTTTACACAGATACGCAGTATTTT. As protein: CASTGGVLYTDTQYF.

This rearrangement joins TRBV7-3 to TRBJ2-2; D possibly corresponds to TRBD1 (6 bases). The CDR3 has 14 residues. CDR1 and CDR2 from the germline V gene are SGHTA and FQGTGA. Trimming cost V 1 base and J 7 bases, with 10 bases left between them. The CDR3 here is CASSLIGGDGELFF. The CDR3, as DNA: TGTGCCAGCAGCTTAATAGGGGGAGACGGGGAGCTGTTTTTT.

V and J are TRBV5-1 and TRBJ1-5; no firm D call. V was shortened by 2 bases and J by 5 bases, with 8 bases between the two germline ends. This CDR3 spans 13 amino acids. The V gene's germline CDR1 is SGHRS and CDR2 YFSETQ. The CDR3 loop is CASSLRGDQPQHF. Written as DNA, the CDR3 is TGCGCCAGCAGCTTACGGGGTGATCAGCCCCAGCATTTT. The complete variable domain, with remaining parts taken from reference TRBV5-1 and TRBJ1-5, reads KAGVTQTPRYLIKTRGQQVTLSCSPISGHRSVSWYQQTPGQGLQFLFEYFSETQRNKGNFPGRFSGRQFSNSRSEMNVSTLELGDSALYLCASSLRGDQPQHFGDGTRLSIL.

The chain employs TRBV7-3 and TRBJ2-7; 7 nucleotides agree with TRBD1. CDR3 length: 16 amino acids. With 5 bases clipped from V and 7 bases from J, the junction kept 17 bases outside the gene matches. The germline gives CDR1 SGHTA, CDR2 FQGTGA. This CDR3 is CASSPLGQGEGWEQYF. The CDR3 DNA sequence: TGTGCCAGCAGCCCTCTGGGGCAGGGGGAAGGATGGGAGCAGTACTTC.

The chain couples TRBV7-9 to TRBJ1-1, with a weak D call TRBD1 (5 bases). This CDR3 comprises 13 residues. Germline CDR1 SEHNR, CDR2 FQNEAQ (reference sequence). Deletions cut 6 bases from V and 5 bases from J, with 13 bases between. The CDR3 spells CASSFFRETEAFF. The DNA for the CDR3 is TGTGCCAGCAGTTTTTTCAGGGAAACTGAAGCTTTCTTT.

J is TRBJ2-5 and V is TRBV18; D is uncertain. The CDR3 contains 13 residues. V lost 3 bases to trimming and J lost 5 bases, with 10 bases between them. Germline CDR1 and CDR2: KGHSH and LQKENI. The CDR3 here is CASSPPSVETQYF. CDR3 sequence (DNA): TGTGCCAGCTCACCCCCTTCGGTGGAGACCCAGTACTTC.

This clone is a singleton in its sample. The chain has TRBV10-3 and TRBJ2-5, with 8 nucleotides matching TRBD2. The V gene end was trimmed by 7 bases and the J gene end by 4 bases; junction bases not matched to a gene: 8. Germline V gene lookup returns CDR1 ENHRY and CDR2 SYGVKD. The CDR3 runs to 14 residues. The CDR3 here is CAIKVSGGPETQYF. CDR3 sequence (DNA): TGTGCCATCAAGGTGTCGGGAGGGCCAGAGACCCAGTACTTC.

The rearrangement joins TRBV18 to TRBJ2-7; D not certain. The germline gives CDR1 KGHSH, CDR2 LQKENI. The CDR3 covers 15 residues. V lost 0 bases, J lost 0 bases, and 9 bases lay in between. CDR3 DNA: TGTGCCAGCTCACCACCGGGCCTAATCTCCTACGAGCAGTACTTC. This sequence encodes CASSPPGLISYEQYF.

In this sample, this clone turned up once. This chain links TRBV6-2 or TRBV6-3 with TRBJ1-5, with D perhaps matching TRBD1 (5 bases). The length of the CDR3 is 14 residues. Per the germline V gene, CDR1 is MNHEY and CDR2 is SVGEGT. V was pared by 2 bases and J by 6 bases, with 11 bases between. This CDR3 is CASSYGGSGQPQHF. The DNA for the CDR3 is TGTGCCAGCAGTTACGGGGGGTCGGGTCAGCCCCAGCATTTT.